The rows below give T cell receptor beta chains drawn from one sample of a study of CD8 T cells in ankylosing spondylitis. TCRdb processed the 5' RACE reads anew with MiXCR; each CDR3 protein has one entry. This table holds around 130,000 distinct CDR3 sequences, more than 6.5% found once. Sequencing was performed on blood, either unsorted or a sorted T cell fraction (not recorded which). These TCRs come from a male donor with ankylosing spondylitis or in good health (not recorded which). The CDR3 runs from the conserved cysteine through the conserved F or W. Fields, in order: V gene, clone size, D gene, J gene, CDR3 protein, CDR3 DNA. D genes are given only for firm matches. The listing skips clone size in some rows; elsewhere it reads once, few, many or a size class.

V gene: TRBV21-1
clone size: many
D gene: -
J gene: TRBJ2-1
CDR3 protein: CASSKARRINEQFF
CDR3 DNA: TGTGCCAGCAGCAAAGCCCGGAGGATCAATGAGCAGTTCTTC

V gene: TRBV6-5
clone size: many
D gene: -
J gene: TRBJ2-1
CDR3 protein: CASSYSEAGNEQFF
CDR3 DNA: TGTGCCAGCAGTTACTCTGAGGCGGGGAATGAGCAGTTCTTC

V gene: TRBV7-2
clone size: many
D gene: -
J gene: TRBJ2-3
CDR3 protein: CASSLMMAAGKGDTQYF
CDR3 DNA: TGTGCCAGCAGCTTAATGATGGCGGCAGGCAAGGGAGATACGCAGTATTTT

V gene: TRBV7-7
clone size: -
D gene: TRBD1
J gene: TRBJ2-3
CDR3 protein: CASSRDRTDTQYF
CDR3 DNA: TGTGCCAGCAGCCGGGACAGGACAGATACGCAGTATTTT

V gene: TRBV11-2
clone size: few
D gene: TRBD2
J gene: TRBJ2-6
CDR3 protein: CASTLRLAGTGANVLTF
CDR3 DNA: TGTGCCAGCACCCTCCGACTAGCGGGGACCGGGGCCAACGTCCTGACTTTC

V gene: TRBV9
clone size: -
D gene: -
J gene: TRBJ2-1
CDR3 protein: CASSNGILHNEQFF
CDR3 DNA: TGTGCCAGCAGCAACGGGATACTACACAATGAGCAGTTCTTC

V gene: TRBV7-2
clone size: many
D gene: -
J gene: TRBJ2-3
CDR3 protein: CASSVASTFSTDTQYF
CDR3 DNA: TGTGCCAGCAGTGTTGCTAGCACATTTAGCACAGATACGCAGTATTTT

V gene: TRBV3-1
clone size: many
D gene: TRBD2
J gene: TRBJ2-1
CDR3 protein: CASTPGTSGIYEQFF
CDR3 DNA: TGTGCCAGCACGCCCGGGACTAGCGGGATCTATGAGCAGTTCTTC

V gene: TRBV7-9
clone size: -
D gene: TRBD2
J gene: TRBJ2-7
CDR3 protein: CASSLVGTSGNYEQYF
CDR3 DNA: TGTGCCAGCAGCTTAGTCGGGACTAGCGGAAACTACGAGCAGTACTTC

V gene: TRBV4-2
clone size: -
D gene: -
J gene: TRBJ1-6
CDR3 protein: CASSQESGNNSPLHF
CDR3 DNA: TGTGCCAGCAGCCAAGAATCAGGAAATAATTCACCCCTCCACTTT

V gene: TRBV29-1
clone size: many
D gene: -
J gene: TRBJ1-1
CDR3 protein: CSVTGRLNTEAFF
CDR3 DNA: TGCAGCGTTACAGGCCGACTGAACACTGAAGCTTTCTTT

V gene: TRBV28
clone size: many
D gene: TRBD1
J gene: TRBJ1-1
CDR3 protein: CASSLGTGYTEAFF
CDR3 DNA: TGTGCCAGCAGTTTAGGGACAGGCTACACTGAAGCTTTCTTT

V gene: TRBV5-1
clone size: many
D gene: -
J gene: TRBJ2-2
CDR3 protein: CASSDGPNTGELFF
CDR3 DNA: TGCGCCAGCAGCGACGGACCGAACACCGGGGAGCTGTTTTTT

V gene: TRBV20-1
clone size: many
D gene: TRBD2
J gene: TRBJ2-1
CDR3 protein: CSASSKREGYNEQFF
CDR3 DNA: TGCAGTGCTAGTAGTAAGCGGGAGGGATACAATGAGCAGTTCTTC

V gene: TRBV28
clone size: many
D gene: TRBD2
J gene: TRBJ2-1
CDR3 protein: CASSRTSHDNEQFF
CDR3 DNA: TGTGCCAGCAGTAGGACTAGCCATGACAATGAGCAGTTCTTC

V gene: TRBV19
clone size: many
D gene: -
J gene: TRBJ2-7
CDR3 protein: CASSIAMGAFYEQYF
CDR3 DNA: TGTGCCAGTAGTATAGCCATGGGAGCTTTCTACGAGCAGTACTTC

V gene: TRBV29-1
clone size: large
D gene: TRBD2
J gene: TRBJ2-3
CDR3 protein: CSAGLAGLTDTQYF
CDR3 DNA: TGCAGCGCGGGACTAGCGGGACTCACAGATACGCAGTATTTT

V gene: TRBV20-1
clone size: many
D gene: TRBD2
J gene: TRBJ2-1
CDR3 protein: CSASSSGGSNEQFF
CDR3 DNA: TGCAGTGCTAGTAGTAGCGGGGGGAGCAATGAGCAGTTCTTC

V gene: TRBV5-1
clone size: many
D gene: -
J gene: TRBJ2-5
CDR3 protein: CASSLKEETQYF
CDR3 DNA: TGCGCCAGCAGCTTGAAGGAAGAGACCCAGTACTTC

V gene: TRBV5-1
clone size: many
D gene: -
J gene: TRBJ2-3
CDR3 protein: CATAQAGSTDTQYF
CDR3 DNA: TGCGCCACCGCACAGGCTGGAAGCACAGATACGCAGTATTTT

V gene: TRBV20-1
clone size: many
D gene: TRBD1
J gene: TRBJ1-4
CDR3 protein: CSAVGQGAPTNEKLFF
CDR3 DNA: TGCAGTGCTGTAGGACAGGGGGCGCCGACTAATGAAAAACTGTTTTTT

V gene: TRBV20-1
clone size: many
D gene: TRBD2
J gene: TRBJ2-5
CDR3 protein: CSARDLTSGKETQYF
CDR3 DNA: TGCAGTGCTAGAGATCTAACTAGCGGGAAGGAGACCCAGTACTTC

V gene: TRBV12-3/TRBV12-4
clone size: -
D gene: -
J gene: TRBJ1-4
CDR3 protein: CASSFPQGSINEKLFF
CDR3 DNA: TGTGCCAGCAGTTTTCCTCAGGGGTCTATTAATGAAAAACTGTTTTTT